Sequencing of this T cell receptor beta chain was carried out in a study of T cells in Graves' hyperthyroidism and ophthalmopathy (dated by TCRdb to between 2018 and 2020). Describing the broader study: Peripheral blood samples were taken at initial diagnosis, before any treatment was given. A discovery cohort of about 96 patients, roughly 40 with Graves' ophthalmopathy and about 58 with stable Graves' hyperthyroidism, was used to find distinguishing TCR V-J signatures. Prospective prediction of ophthalmopathy was tested in an independent validation cohort consisting of 18 to 20 hyperthyroidism patients and more than 15 patients who later progressed to ophthalmopathy. For training and testing, the 100 or so patients in the discovery cohort were randomly divided in a 7:3 ratio. The study also compared thyroid tissue and blood T-cell repertoires from several Graves' hyperthyroidism patients. Once sampling was done, hyperthyroidism patients were given methimazole at a starting dose of 30 mg daily, whereas ophthalmopathy patients were given high-dose intravenous methylprednisolone. TCR Vbeta CDR3 sequencing of 130 to 150 peripheral blood samples (more than 40 ophthalmopathy, roughly 72 hyperthyroidism and some 17 progressor patients) is reported in the paper. The paper as a whole reports these results and caveats: No statistical method was used to fix the sample size in advance, and group allocation was not hidden from the investigators. In validation, the model predicted progression to ophthalmopathy with over 65% sensitivity and 72% to 85% specificity, a median of about 6.7 months before onset. Most expanded thyroid clonotypes (frequency above 0.001) were also detected in blood, suggesting blood repertoires may reflect thyroid immune responses. In cross-validation, a model built on a 13 V-J signature told ophthalmopathy apart from stable hyperthyroidism with 85% to 90% sensitivity and about 81% specificity, and in testing the same model reached 80%/75%.

Amplification of TCR beta CDR3 regions was carried out from RNA transcripts. For the first round of RT-PCR on the TCR CDR3, the HTBI primer set was used together with the Qiagen OneStep RT-PCR kit. A second multiplex PCR round built the libraries, followed by size selection and purification. Sequencing of the libraries was done on an Illumina HiSeq2000 using paired-end 100 bp reads. From the authors' description of their analysis: SOAPnuke was used to process the raw data, throwing out any read that contained adapters or uncalled bases, had a mean Phred below 15, or lacked an exact constant-primer or identifier match. High-quality paired reads were merged with COPE v1.2.5, and unique nucleotide sequences were defined as clonotypes. MiTCR v1.1 was used to align clonotypes to the IMGT TRBV, TRBD and TRBJ reference segments. The analysis included only V-J combinations with a frequency above 0.0001, which together covered 99% to 99.2% of the repertoires. A TCS score was defined as the ratio of F50 (clonal expansion) to E x V (chaos), with BLOSUM62-based TCRdist applied between CDR3 peptides within each V-J. Welch's t-statistics and random forest reduced fewer than 550 V-J features to 10 to 15, which were used in a naive Bayes classifier (R e1071). TCRdb trimmed public reads at Q25 via fastp, called clones via MiXCR and kept in-frame beta chains. Rows with one shared CDR3 protein collapse into an entry with the most common genes and DNA. The V and J calls were determined by TCRdb, not by the authors. The sample profile shows nearly 600,000 distinct CDR3 sequences; approximately 15% of them were found once. The ten largest account for approximately 5.7% of the sample.

Hyperthyroidism patients were newly diagnosed, with disease duration under 2 months, and aged 18 to 65 years. Any patient with an uncontrolled infection, another autoimmune disease, pregnancy or lactation was excluded. Diagnoses relied on clinical symptoms, serum thyroxine and TRAb, thyroid ultrasound and orbital computed tomography. For progressor patients, blood was drawn at the first diagnosis of hyperthyroidism, before any ophthalmopathy symptoms had appeared. Ficoll-Paque density gradient centrifugation was used to isolate PBMCs from under 11 ml of fresh peripheral blood. Progressor patients were first diagnosed with Graves' hyperthyroidism and then developed ophthalmopathy during follow-up. Trizol reagent was used to extract total RNA, and RNA quality was then checked on an Agilent 2100 Bioanalyzer. A note on this clonotype: Its antigen is not yet known. No qualities accompany the bases; no much larger clone lies one base away.

From the cysteine up to the phenylalanine, the CDR3 has a length of 12 residues. Only the CDR3 DNA is retained, 36 bases long and in frame from the first base. CDR1 and CDR2 are read off the germline V gene (reference sequence) as MNHEY and SMNVEV. Here V drops 5 bases and J drops 9 bases, and the junction holds 0 bases not matched to any gene. The chain uses TRBV27 and TRBJ2-7; 14 nucleotides in the junction match TRBD2. The material sequenced was blood. The sequence derives from a woman in her twenties or thirties with Graves' hyperthyroidism that later progressed to Graves' ophthalmopathy. The CDR3 amino acid sequence is: CASSGTSGRQYF. Read as DNA, the sequence is TGTGCCAGCAGTGGGACTAGCGGGAGGCAGTACTTC.